Described below is a single T cell receptor beta chain sequence and its context. The clone's antigen remains unknown. Per-base quality was not reported, and no clone a single base away is much larger than it. This specimen belongs to a study of blood T cell repertoires in COVID-19 (dated by TCRdb to 2020 to 2022). As for the study more broadly: Samples covering the acute and convalescent phases of COVID-19 were provided by collaborators in the United States, Italy and Spain. Nearly every sample came with metadata listing a de-identified subject ID, COVID-19 status, age in years and sex. Deeply sampled blood TCRbeta repertoires from subjects exposed to, actively infected with, or recovered from COVID-19 were included in the dataset. Samples were obtained from the ongoing ImmuneRACE study (first 160 participants) and from about 1,300 subjects provided by 6 global collaborators. Where available, HLA class I and class II types were taken from metadata supplied by the sample provider and were not determined by assay-based typing. The repertoires were made available in a free public database intended to serve as a resource for research on the immune response to SARS-CoV-2. The prospective study material was composed of cDNA or gDNA derived from T cells, B-cell-depleted T cells, or PBMCs.

The paper as a whole reports these results and caveats: Clinical and demographic metadata were provided uncurated, with the amount varying by source and participant.

Enrolling through a virtual design, the prospective study's participants ranged in age from about 18 to 89 years and lived across some 23 United States geographic areas. Cohort assignment in the prospective study relied on participant-reported clinical history from a screening survey and a study questionnaire. Each participant in the prospective study had whole blood, serum and a nasopharyngeal or oropharyngeal swab collected by mobile phlebotomists. Participants in the prospective study had the option to provide additional blood draws and questionnaires over a roughly 2-month period. Blood samples from the prospective study were shipped frozen or at room temperature prior to DNA extraction. TCRbeta CDR3 regions were amplified from genomic DNA by means of the immunoSEQ Assay, a bias-controlled multiplex PCR. Per the original workflow: The number of nucleated cells in each sample was estimated by amplification of reference gene primers within the assay. To quantify the absolute abundance of each unique TCRbeta CDR3 rearrangement, sequence reads were collapsed and filtered. For each sample, productive Simpson clonality was calculated as the square root of Simpson's diversity index over productive rearrangements. TCRdb holds this immuneACCESS table with in-frame rearrangements only. Some clones are missing; in checked studies, unresolved V genes explain under half, and the rest has no known cause. The D gene and trimming were derived from the DNA, and the V and J assignments and clone size from that table. The sample table holds 200,000 to 250,000 clones, of which about 87% were seen once. Jointly, the top ten make up over 9% of the sample.

Sequencing was carried out using PBMCs or T cells enriched from blood (not recorded which). This receptor was taken from a young man with acute COVID-19.

CDR3 reads: CASSQEGRRAGGPDTQYF. In nucleotide form, the sequence is TGTGCCAGCAGTCAAGAGGGTCGGCGAGCGGGAGGGCCGGATACGCAGTATTTT. The rearranged segments are TRBV9 and TRBJ2-3; 10 nucleotides in the junction match TRBD2. V is trimmed back by 5 bases and J by 6 bases, and the junction contains 18 bases that no gene match accounts for. The CDR3 measures 18 amino acids from cysteine to phenylalanine. This entry keeps only the CDR3 DNA: 54 bases, framed from base 1. Taken from the germline V gene, the CDR1 and CDR2 loops are SGDLS and YYNGEE. Full variable domain (CDR3 extended with the reference TRBV9 and TRBJ2-3 proteins): DSGVTQTPKHLITATGQRVTLRCSPRSGDLSVYWYQQSLDQGLQFLIQYYNGEERAKGNILERFSAQQFPDLHSELNLSSLELGDSALYFCASSQEGRRAGGPDTQYFGPGTRLTVL.